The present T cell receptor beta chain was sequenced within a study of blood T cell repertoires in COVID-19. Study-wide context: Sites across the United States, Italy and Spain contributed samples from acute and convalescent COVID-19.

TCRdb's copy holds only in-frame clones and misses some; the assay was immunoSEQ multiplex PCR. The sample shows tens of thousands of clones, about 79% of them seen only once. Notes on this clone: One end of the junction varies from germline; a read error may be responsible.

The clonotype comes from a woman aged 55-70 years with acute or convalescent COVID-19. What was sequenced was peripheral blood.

The CDR3: CASSLEAGVTDTQYF. CDR3 nucleotides: TGTGCTAGCAGCTTAGAAGCGGGGGTAACAGATACGCAGTATTTT. The chain recombines TRBV7-7 with TRBJ2-3, with TRBD2 matching over 8 bases. Germline V gene sequence: CDR1 SSHAT, CDR2 FNYEAQ (reference sequence). The CDR3 length is 15 residues.